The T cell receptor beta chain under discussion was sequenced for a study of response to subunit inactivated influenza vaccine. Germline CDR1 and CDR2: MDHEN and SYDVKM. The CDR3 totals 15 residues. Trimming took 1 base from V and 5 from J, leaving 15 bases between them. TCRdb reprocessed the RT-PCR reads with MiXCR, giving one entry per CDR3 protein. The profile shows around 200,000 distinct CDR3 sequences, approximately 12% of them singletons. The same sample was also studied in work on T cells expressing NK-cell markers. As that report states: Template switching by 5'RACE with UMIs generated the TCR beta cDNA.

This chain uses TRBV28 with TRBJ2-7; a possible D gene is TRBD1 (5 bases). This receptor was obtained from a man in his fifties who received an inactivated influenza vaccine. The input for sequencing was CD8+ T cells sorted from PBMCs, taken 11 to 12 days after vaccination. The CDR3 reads CASSLYPSAGNEQYF. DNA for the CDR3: TGTGCCAGCAGTTTATACCCCTCCGCAGGGAACGAGCAGTACTTC.